Listed here are 26 T cell receptor beta chains from one sample, sequenced in a study of CDR3 diversity in severe acne. Using its own MiXCR run on the PCR reads, TCRdb lists one record per CDR3 protein. The table lists over 85,000 distinct CDR3 sequences, roughly 51% of them singletons. Sequencing was carried out using blood. All receptors derive from a male donor with acne.

This clonotype has ten or more counts. The gene calls are TRBV7-9 and TRBJ2-1; D is possibly TRBD2 (5 bases). Germline CDR1 reads SEHNR; CDR2 reads FQNEAQ (reference sequence). V was shortened by 5 bases and J by 3 bases, with 8 bases between the two germline ends. CDR3 length: 13 residues. The CDR3 spells CASSETSYNEQFF. Here the CDR3 DNA reads TGTGCCAGCAGCGAAACTAGCTACAATGAGCAGTTCTTC. Using reference TRBV7-9 and TRBJ2-1 for the parts outside the CDR3, the full variable domain is DTGVSQNPRHKITKRGQNVTFRCDPISEHNRLYWYRQTLGQGPEFLTYFQNEAQLEKSRLLSDRFSAERPKGSFSTLEIQRTEQGDSAMYLCASSETSYNEQFFGPGTRLTVL.

The chain joins TRBV25-1 to TRBJ2-5; D call uncertain. The CDR3 consists of 15 residues. Germline assignment: CDR1 MGHDK and CDR2 SYGVNS. The V gene lost 6 bases and the J gene lost 1 base, with 15 bases spanning the gap. This chain's CDR3 is CASRRLLGVQETQYF. CDR3 bases: TGTGCCAGCAGACGCCTGCTGGGCGTCCAAGAGACCCAGTACTTC. Filled out from reference TRBV25-1 and TRBJ2-5, the complete variable domain reads EADIYQTPRYLVIGTGKKITLECSQTMGHDKMYWYQQDPGMELHLIHYSYGVNSTEKGDLSSESTVSRIRTEHFPLTLESARPSHTSQYLCASRRLLGVQETQYFGPGTRLLVL.

The chain is built from TRBV29-1 and TRBJ2-7; D tentatively fits TRBD1 or TRBD2 (5 bases each). TRBJ2-1 matches the DNA end more closely, so the J call is doubtful. CDR3 length: 12 amino acids. Germline CDR1 is SQVTM and CDR2 is ANQGSEA. CDR3 sequence: CSVEGDEGEQFF. Here the CDR3 DNA reads TGCAGCGTTGAGGGGGACGAGGGTGAGCAGTTCTTC.

This clonotype was detected a few times. This sequence joins TRBV3-1 and TRBJ2-3; D possibly corresponds to TRBD2 (6 bases). Deletions cut 2 bases from V and 2 bases from J, with 14 bases between. The germline gives CDR1 LGHDT, CDR2 YNNKEL (reference sequence). The CDR3 runs 16 residues. The CDR3 loop reads CASSQNLAPFTDTQYF. The CDR3, as DNA: TGTGCCAGCAGCCAAAACCTAGCGCCCTTCACAGATACGCAGTATTTT.

Concerning this clonotype itself: This may be a read error: a much more frequent sequence differs by one nucleotide. The V and J genes are TRBV12-3 or TRBV12-4 and TRBJ2-3; 14 positions agree with TRBD2. Trimming cost V 5 bases and J 2 bases; bases outside gene matches: 6. This CDR3 contains 17 residues. The CDR3 coding sequence is TGTGCCAGCAGTGACGGGACTAGCGGGGGATCCACAGATACGCAGTATTTT. This gives the protein CASSDGTSGGSTDTQYF.

This clonotype has a handful of counts. The rearrangement links TRBV11-2 to TRBJ1-2; D is unresolved. The CDR3 runs to 14 residues. Trimming took 4 bases from V and 3 from J, leaving 12 bases between them. CDR1 is SGHAT, CDR2 FQNNGV, per germline. The CDR3 bases are TGTGCCAGCAGCTCCCCGTCCGGGCACTATGGCTACACCTTC. Its protein product is CASSSPSGHYGYTF. Full variable domain (remainder filled in from reference TRBV11-2 and TRBJ1-2): EAGVAQSPRYKIIEKRQSVAFWCNPISGHATLYWYQQILGQGPKLLIQFQNNGVVDDSQLPKDRFSAERLKGVDSTLKIQPAKLEDSAVYLCASSSPSGHYGYTFGSGTRLTVV.

Only a few counts were recorded for this clonotype. One end of the junction varies from germline; a read error may be responsible. The V and J genes are TRBV9 and TRBJ2-5; D is undetermined. Germline lookup yields CDR1 SGDLS and CDR2 YYNGEE. This CDR3 is built from 12 residues. CDR3 in DNA: TGCGCCAGCAGGTCCGATCAAGAGACCCAGTACTTC. Translation gives CASRSDQETQYF. The full variable domain, completed using reference TRBV9 and TRBJ2-5, is DSGVTQTPKHLITATGQRVTLRCSPRSGDLSVYWYQQSLDQGLQFLIQYYNGEERAKGNILERFSAQQFPDLHSELNLSSLELGDSALYFCASRSDQETQYFGPGTRLLVL.

The chain carries TRBV24-1 and TRBJ1-2, with 9 bases fitting TRBD1. Germline V gene data show CDR1 as KGHDR and CDR2 as SFDVKD. This CDR3 has 14 residues. The trim removed 4 bases at V and 5 bases at J, leaving 4 bases unmatched. CDR3 sequence: CATSDPGQGYGYTF. In DNA, the CDR3 is TGTGCCACCAGTGACCCGGGACAGGGTTATGGCTACACCTTC.

Worth noting for this clonotype: This may stem from a read error, because a much larger clone lies one nucleotide away. The rearrangement uses TRBV19 and TRBJ2-5; 8 bases are a match to TRBD2. There are 15 residues in the CDR3. Germline V gene sequence: CDR1 LNHDA, CDR2 SQIVND (reference sequence). The CDR3 DNA sequence: TGTGCCAGTAGTCCCCCAGGCGGGAGGAGGGAGACCCAGTGCTTC. Amino acid sequence: CASSPPGGRRETQCF.

This chain links TRBV2 with TRBJ2-6; perhaps TRBD1 as D (6 bases). With 4 bases removed from V and 2 bases from J, the gap between germline ends came to 9 bases. Per germline, CDR1 SNHLY and CDR2 FYNNEI. This CDR3 is 15 amino acids long. The CDR3 coding sequence is TGTGCCAGCAGTGCCCAGGGGCCTGGGGCCAACGTCCTGACTTTC. It is translated as CASSAQGPGANVLTF.

This clonotype was counted at least ten times. The V gene is TRBV6-1, the J gene TRBJ2-7; 8 nucleotides line up with TRBD2. The trim removed 2 bases at V and 4 bases at J, leaving 7 bases unmatched. The CDR3 spans 15 residues. Germline lookup yields CDR1 MNHNS and CDR2 SASEGT. This CDR3 reads CASSERTGGAYEQYF. CDR3 nucleotide sequence: TGTGCCAGCAGTGAACGGACCGGGGGGGCTTACGAGCAGTACTTC.

The chain joins TRBV7-8 to TRBJ2-3; 14 bases are shared with TRBD2. Germline V gene sequence: CDR1 SGHVS, CDR2 FQNEAQ. The trim removed 5 bases at V and 3 bases at J, leaving 4 bases unmatched. The CDR3 is 16 amino acids. CDR3 DNA: TGTGCCAGCAGCCTCGGACTAGCGGGAGGTACAGATACGCAGTATTTT. It codes for CASSLGLAGGTDTQYF.

The chain combines TRBV27 with TRBJ1-5; D is perhaps TRBD1 (5 bases). V lost 8 bases, J lost 5 bases, and 16 bases lay in between. CDR1 and CDR2 from the germline V gene are MNHEY and SMNVEV (reference sequence). The CDR3 extends over 14 amino acids. The DNA for the CDR3 is TGTGCCAGCTCAGGTGGTAGGGGCCATCAGCCCCAGCATTTT. Protein sequence: CASSGGRGHQPQHF.

V and J are TRBV24-1 and TRBJ1-5; tentatively, D is TRBD1 (5 bases). This CDR3 comprises 13 residues. The V and J ends lost 9 bases and 7 bases respectively, with 15 bases between them. Germline lookup yields CDR1 KGHDR and CDR2 SFDVKD. Here the CDR3 DNA reads TGTGCCACCCAGGCAGGGCACGGACAGCCCCAGCATTTT. Protein product: CATQAGHGQPQHF.

The genes are TRBV24-1 and TRBJ2-5; 9 positions match TRBD1. Germline V lookup: CDR1 KGHDR, CDR2 SFDVKD. CDR3 length: 15 residues. The J segment lost 4 bases and the V segment lost 4 bases, leaving 6 bases of the junction unmatched. As DNA, the CDR3 is TGTGCCACCAGTGACCCCTCGGACAGGGGAGAGACCCAGTACTTC. Translation gives CATSDPSDRGETQYF.

In this sample, this clonotype turned up many times. The chain combines TRBV7-6 with TRBJ2-1, with TRBD2 identical over 9 bases. The CDR3 consists of 17 residues. J was trimmed by 4 bases and V by 2 bases; bases with no gene match: 9. In germline, CDR1 is SGHVS, CDR2 FNYEAQ. This chain's CDR3 is CASSLNSGRSRYNEQFF. CDR3 sequence (DNA): TGTGCCAGCAGCTTAAACAGCGGGAGGAGCCGTTACAATGAGCAGTTCTTC.

The chain recombines TRBV6-5 with TRBJ2-7; TRBD2 might be the D (6 bases). With 2 bases removed from V and 2 bases from J, the gap between germline ends came to 10 bases. Germline CDR1 reads MNHEY; CDR2 reads SVGAGI. There are 14 residues in the CDR3. The CDR3 coding sequence is TGTGCCAGCAGTTACGGGACTGAAACCTACGAGCAGTACTTC. Its protein product is CASSYGTETYEQYF.

This clonotype was picked up many times. CDR3 in amino acids: CASSRGAGTRQETQYF. Written as DNA, the CDR3 is TGCGCCAGCAGCCGCGGGGCAGGAACGCGCCAAGAGACCCAGTACTTC. The V and J genes are TRBV5-1 and TRBJ2-5; a weak D match, TRBD2 (6 bases). CDR1 is SGHRS, CDR2 YFSETQ, per germline. The V end lost 4 bases, the J end lost 1 base, and 17 bases lay between the germline ends. This CDR3 has 16 residues.

The genes are TRBV5-6 and TRBJ1-1, with 7 positions matching TRBD1. Germline CDR1 is SGHDT and CDR2 is YYEEEE. The CDR3 has 15 amino acids. The trim removed 1 base at V and 0 bases at J, leaving 3 bases unmatched. This chain's CDR3 is CASSLYGTVNTEAFF. The CDR3, as DNA: TGTGCCAGCAGCTTGTATGGGACAGTGAACACTGAAGCTTTCTTT.

This clonotype showed up many times. The chain is built from TRBV19 and TRBJ1-5; 8 nucleotides align to TRBD1. Germline V gives CDR1 LNHDA, CDR2 SQIVND (reference sequence). CDR3 size: 15 residues. V was clipped by 3 bases and J by 1 base; unmatched bases: 2. The CDR3, as DNA: TGTGCCAGTAGTATGCAGGGGGCCAGCAATCAGCCCCAGCATTTT. Translating gives CASSMQGASNQPQHF.

The chain has TRBV7-6 and TRBJ2-3, with a weak D call TRBD2 (6 bases). V gave up 1 base and J gave up 5 bases, with 13 bases separating them. The CDR3 is 15 amino acids. The germline V gene encodes CDR1 SGHVS and CDR2 FNYEAQ. The CDR3: CASSLGPFSGDTQYF. CDR3 coding DNA: TGTGCCAGCAGCTTAGGGCCGTTTAGCGGAGATACGCAGTATTTT. The complete variable domain, with remaining parts taken from reference TRBV7-6 and TRBJ2-3, reads GAGVSQSPRYKVTKRGQDVALRCDPISGHVSLYWYRQALGQGPEFLTYFNYEAQQDKSGLPNDRFSAERPEGSISTLTIQRTEQRDSAMYRCASSLGPFSGDTQYFGPGTRLTVL.

This clonotype was observed at least ten times. The chain employs TRBV20-1 and TRBJ2-7, with 13 nucleotides matching TRBD2. There are 16 residues in the CDR3. The junction had 8 bases not matched to a gene; V was cut back by 0 bases and J by 6 bases. The germline gives CDR1 DFQATT, CDR2 SNEGSKA (reference sequence). This CDR3 reads CSARDVTSGRGVEQYF. As DNA, the CDR3 is TGCAGTGCTAGAGATGTAACTAGCGGGAGGGGCGTCGAGCAGTACTTC.

About this clonotype itself: A clone one base away is much larger, so this may be a read error. The chain joins TRBV6-6 to TRBJ1-2; D remains ambiguous. This CDR3 has 16 residues. V dropped 5 bases and J dropped 0 bases, with 16 bases sitting between them. The germline V gene has CDR1 MNHNY and CDR2 SVGAGI (reference sequence). The CDR3 loop reads CASSKTEGLSNYGYTF. The DNA of the CDR3 is TGTGCCAGCAGTAAAACAGAGGGCTTGTCTAACTATGGCTACACCTTC.

The V call is TRBV20-1, the J call TRBJ2-3, with a possible D match to TRBD1 (6 bases). This CDR3 contains 14 residues. Trimming shortened V by 6 bases and J by 3 bases, and 16 bases separated the two germline ends. The germline gives CDR1 DFQATT, CDR2 SNEGSKA (reference sequence). The CDR3 coding sequence is TGCAGTGCCACACAGGGTGTTAAAACAGATACGCAGTATTTT. It translates to CSATQGVKTDTQYF.

The chain joins TRBV20-1 to TRBJ2-7; 9 bases are a match to TRBD2. This CDR3 is 15 amino acids long. Germline lookup yields CDR1 DFQATT and CDR2 SNEGSKA (reference sequence). Here the CDR3 reads CSAGHSGRVSYEQYF. The DNA for the CDR3 is TGCAGCGCAGGACATAGCGGGAGAGTGTCCTACGAGCAGTACTTC.

The rearrangement uses TRBV7-6 and TRBJ2-5; D possibly corresponds to TRBD2 (6 bases). CDR1 is SGHVS and CDR2 is FNYEAQ in the germline V gene. V shed 9 bases and J shed 5 bases, with 16 bases lying between them. The CDR3 totals 13 residues. CDR3 in DNA: TGTGCCAGTTTATCGGGGGATGAGGAGACCCAGTACTTC. It encodes CASLSGDEETQYF. The whole variable domain, remainder taken from reference TRBV7-6 and TRBJ2-5, is GAGVSQSPRYKVTKRGQDVALRCDPISGHVSLYWYRQALGQGPEFLTYFNYEAQQDKSGLPNDRFSAERPEGSISTLTIQRTEQRDSAMYRCASLSGDEETQYFGPGTRLLVL.